One and the same sample provided the 9 T cell receptor beta chains below, sequenced in a study of Ad26.COV2.S vaccination and SARS-CoV-2 variants. Treatment reported: about 20 received Ad26.COV2.S at low or high dose, single or two shots; five or six received placebo; per-sample allocation not given. Samples analyzed were those drawn on day 63 after the first vaccine or placebo injection. This table comes from immunoSEQ multiplex PCR, and its TCRdb copy is limited to in-frame clones, with some not included. The table shows 200,000 to 250,000 clones, with 70% to 90% occurring only once. The source material was peripheral blood, sampled in a trial of Ad26.COV2.S vaccine versus placebo. These receptor sequences come from a person aged 18-60 years who received the Ad26.COV2.S COVID-19 vaccine or a placebo.

This chain joins TRBV19 and TRBJ1-2, with D perhaps TRBD1 (6 bases). Germline loops: CDR1 LNHDA, CDR2 SQIVND (reference sequence). V gave up 4 bases and J gave up 2 bases, with 23 bases separating them. The CDR3 covers 18 residues. CDR3 region: CASSRVAGHANGNYGYTF. The CDR3, as DNA: TGTGCCAGTAGTAGGGTCGCGGGACACGCGAACGGAAACTATGGCTACACCTTC.

J is TRBJ1-2 and V is TRBV4-1; D not certain. The V end was cut by 7 bases, the J end by 8 bases, with 17 bases between. The CDR3 is made up of 13 amino acids. The germline V gene encodes CDR1 MGHRA and CDR2 YSYEKL. DNA for the CDR3: TGCGCCAGCATGGGTTGGGGATGGCGGGGCTACACCTTC. Translating gives CASMGWGWRGYTF.

V gene TRBV30 combines with J gene TRBJ2-7; 7 nucleotides agree with TRBD1. V gave up 3 bases and J gave up 2 bases; unmatched junction bases: 7. The CDR3 totals 14 residues. Germline-derived CDR1 and CDR2 are GTSNPN and SVGIG (reference sequence). CDR3 sequence: CAWRGQFFAYEQYF. CDR3 nucleotide sequence: TGTGCCTGGAGGGGACAGTTTTTTGCCTACGAGCAGTACTTC.

V usage is TRBV4-1 and J usage is TRBJ2-3; weak D call: TRBD1 (6 bases). CDR3 length: 17 amino acids. Trimming shortened V by 1 base and J by 1 base, and 15 bases separated the two germline ends. Germline V gene lookup returns CDR1 MGHRA and CDR2 YSYEKL. In DNA form, the CDR3 reads TGCGCCAGCAGCCAAGCAATAGAACAGGGTGGCACAGATACGCAGTATTTT. Translation gives CASSQAIEQGGTDTQYF.

This sequence joins TRBV27 and TRBJ2-7; D remains unclear. Per germline, CDR1 MNHEY and CDR2 SMNVEV (reference sequence). The CDR3 runs to 14 residues. V was clipped by 6 bases and J by 4 bases, with 16 bases between them. CDR3 loop: CASSVRGVTYEQYF. For the CDR3, the DNA is TGTGCCAGCAGCGTACGTGGGGTGACTTACGAGCAGTACTTC.

J is TRBJ2-1 and V is TRBV28; possibly TRBD1 for D (5 bases). The CDR3 covers 14 residues. V lost 8 bases and J lost 3, with 14 bases in between. Germline CDR1 and CDR2: MDHEN and SYDVKM. This CDR3 is CASGAETNYNEQFF. CDR3 bases: TGTGCCAGCGGGGCGGAAACCAACTACAATGAGCAGTTCTTC.

This clone was observed once. This rearrangement joins TRBV6-5 to TRBJ2-2, with TRBD2 identical over 7 bases. V gave up 2 bases and J gave up 6 bases; unmatched junction bases: 9. CDR3 length: 16 residues. Germline CDR1 is MNHEY and CDR2 is SVGAGI. The CDR3 reads CASSYRGGFKAGELFF. The CDR3 bases are TGTGCCAGCAGTTACCGCGGGGGTTTTAAAGCCGGGGAGCTGTTTTTT.

The V gene is TRBV11-1, the J gene TRBJ1-1; TRBD1 is a possible D gene (6 bases). CDR3 length: 15 amino acids. Germline V lookup: CDR1 SGHAT, CDR2 FQDESV (reference sequence). V was cut by 2 bases and J by 8 bases, with 18 bases left in between. DNA of the CDR3: TGTGCCAGCAGCTTAACCGGGCCGAGTGGGGGCGAAGCTTTCTTT. Translating it yields CASSLTGPSGGEAFF.

The chain carries TRBV7-3 and TRBJ2-7; 15 nucleotides line up with TRBD2. With V trimmed by 5 bases and J by 4 bases, 3 bases remained unmatched. CDR3 length equals 15 residues. In germline, CDR1 is SGHTA, CDR2 FQGTGA. DNA of the CDR3: TGTGCCAGCAGCCCCGGGACTAGCGGGAGGTACGAGCAGTACTTC. It translates to CASSPGTSGRYEQYF.